A selection of T cell receptor beta chains follows, all from one sample in a study of T cells in tuberculosis. TCRdb's table, derived via immunoSEQ multiplex PCR, lists solely in-frame clones and lacks some. The sample yields some 41,000 clones, about 94% seen once. Sequencing was done on a sample of PBMCs. These receptors originate from a donor aged 5-35 years with latent tuberculosis or without tuberculosis infection. Some clones in this sample may be carry-over from other donors' samples. Both conserved end residues are part of each CDR3. D genes are given only for firm matches. Rows may omit the clone size; those that give it use once, few, many or a size class.

J: TRBJ1-1
size: .
D: TRBD1
V: TRBV25-1
CDR3: CASSELTGVDIVEAFF
DNA: TGTGCCAGCAGTGAACTCACAGGGGTGGATATAGTTGAAGCTTTCTTT

J: TRBJ2-3
size: .
D: .
V: TRBV27
CDR3: CASSSQVGDTQYF
DNA: TGTGCCAGCAGTTCGCAGGTTGGCGATACGCAGTATTTT

J: TRBJ1-1
size: .
D: .
V: TRBV7-2
CDR3: CASRRTAWGTEAFF
DNA: TGTGCCAGCAGAAGGACAGCCTGGGGGACTGAAGCTTTCTTT

J: TRBJ2-5
size: .
D: .
V: TRBV14
CDR3: CASSRRVPWTGIQETQYF
DNA: TGTGCCAGCAGCCGAAGAGTTCCCTGGACTGGAATACAAGAGACCCAGTACTTC

J: TRBJ1-1
size: .
D: TRBD1
V: TRBV12-5
CDR3: CASATGTGRTEAFF
DNA: TGTGCTAGTGCCACCGGGACAGGGAGGACTGAAGCTTTCTTT

J: TRBJ1-5
size: .
D: .
V: TRBV19
CDR3: CASSIEGYYQPQHF
DNA: TGTGCCAGTAGTATTGAGGGATACTATCAGCCCCAGCATTTT

J: TRBJ1-1
size: .
D: .
V: TRBV9
CDR3: CASSPIPTGYRGANTEAFF
DNA: TGTGCCAGCAGCCCGATACCCACAGGGTATCGAGGCGCGAACACTGAAGCTTTCTTT

J: TRBJ2-7
size: .
D: TRBD1
V: TRBV7-2
CDR3: CASSLGLGTEYYEQYF
DNA: TGTGCCAGCAGCTTAGGATTAGGGACAGAATACTACGAGCAGTACTTC

J: TRBJ1-3
size: .
D: .
V: TRBV28
CDR3: CASSLFGGWAGNTIYF
DNA: TGTGCCAGCAGTTTATTCGGGGGTTGGGCTGGAAACACCATATATTTT

J: TRBJ2-1
size: .
D: TRBD2
V: TRBV9
CDR3: CASSARLAGAPEQFF
DNA: TGTGCCAGCAGCGCGAGACTAGCGGGGGCCCCTGAGCAGTTCTTC

J: TRBJ2-7
size: few
D: .
V: TRBV7-7
CDR3: CASSLDRLNEQYF
DNA: TGTGCCAGCAGCTTAGACAGGCTCAACGAGCAGTACTTC

J: TRBJ2-1
size: once
D: TRBD2
V: TRBV11-2
CDR3: CASSFERASGGTFF
DNA: TGTGCCAGCAGCTTTGAGAGGGCTAGCGGGGGAACGTTCTTC

J: TRBJ1-1
size: once
D: TRBD1
V: TRBV19
CDR3: CASRGQGMIAEAFF
DNA: TGTGCCAGTAGAGGACAGGGAATGATTGCTGAAGCTTTCTTT

J: TRBJ1-2
size: .
D: TRBD1
V: TRBV4-1
CDR3: CASSQTGERFGYTF
DNA: TGCGCCAGCAGCCAGACAGGGGAGCGTTTTGGCTACACCTTC

J: TRBJ2-1
size: .
D: TRBD2
V: TRBV4-3
CDR3: CASSQDRGGLTNEQFF
DNA: TGCGCCAGCAGCCAAGATCGGGGGGGGCTGACCAATGAGCAGTTCTTC

J: TRBJ1-1
size: once
D: .
V: TRBV5-1
CDR3: CASSLSWQKNTEAFF
DNA: TGCGCCAGCAGCTTGTCCTGGCAGAAAAACACTGAAGCTTTCTTT

J: TRBJ2-4
size: .
D: TRBD1
V: TRBV4-1
CDR3: CASRQGVDKNIQYF
DNA: TGCGCCAGCCGACAGGGGGTGGACAAAAACATTCAGTACTTC

J: TRBJ1-2
size: once
D: TRBD1
V: TRBV30
CDR3: CACNRGSGYTF
DNA: TGTGCCTGCAACAGGGGATCTGGCTACACCTTC

J: TRBJ1-5
size: once
D: .
V: TRBV4-3
CDR3: CASSQDINQPQHF
DNA: TGCGCCAGCAGCCAAGACATCAATCAGCCCCAGCATTTT

J: TRBJ1-5
size: once
D: TRBD1
V: TRBV10-3
CDR3: CAISDPGQGTLSNQPQHF
DNA: TGTGCCATCAGTGATCCGGGACAGGGGACTTTGAGCAATCAGCCCCAGCATTTT

J: TRBJ1-2
size: .
D: TRBD1
V: TRBV2
CDR3: CASTRTGPGYGYTF
DNA: TGTGCCAGCACGAGGACAGGGCCAGGCTATGGCTACACCTTC

J: TRBJ1-2
size: .
D: .
V: TRBV4-3
CDR3: CASSQVGDNYGYTF
DNA: TGCGCCAGCAGCCAAGTCGGGGATAACTATGGCTACACCTTC

J: TRBJ2-7
size: .
D: .
V: TRBV6-5
CDR3: CASSPTPYTYEQYF
DNA: TGTGCCAGCAGTCCCACCCCTTACACCTACGAGCAGTACTTC

J: TRBJ1-4
size: .
D: TRBD1
V: TRBV27
CDR3: CASGDRDANEKLFF
DNA: TGTGCCAGCGGGGACAGGGATGCTAATGAAAAACTGTTTTTT

J: TRBJ1-2
size: .
D: .
V: TRBV7-2
CDR3: CASSLRSGEDGYTF
DNA: TGTGCCAGCAGCTTACGATCAGGGGAAGATGGCTACACCTTC

J: TRBJ1-1
size: .
D: .
V: TRBV18
CDR3: CASSRTFQNVNTEAFF
DNA: TGTGCCAGCTCCCGGACTTTCCAGAACGTGAACACTGAAGCTTTCTTT

J: TRBJ2-3
size: medium-sized
D: TRBD2
V: TRBV5-5
CDR3: CASSYGLAGETSTDTQYF
DNA: TGTGCCAGCAGCTATGGACTAGCGGGGGAGACAAGCACAGATACGCAGTATTTT

J: TRBJ1-5
size: .
D: .
V: TRBV11-2
CDR3: CASSFTDRQPQHF
DNA: TGTGCCAGCAGCTTCACGGACAGACAGCCCCAGCATTTT

J: TRBJ1-6
size: .
D: .
V: TRBV6-5
CDR3: CASSYGRESPLHF
DNA: TGTGCCAGCAGTTACGGCCGGGAATCACCCCTCCACTTT

J: TRBJ1-3
size: .
D: .
V: TRBV4-1
CDR3: CASSRGGLVHSGNTIYF
DNA: TGCGCCAGCAGCAGAGGAGGACTAGTACACTCTGGAAACACCATATATTTT

J: TRBJ2-3
size: .
D: TRBD1
V: TRBV7-2
CDR3: CASSIPGQLTDTQYF
DNA: TGTGCCAGCAGCATACCGGGACAGCTCACAGATACGCAGTATTTT

J: TRBJ1-3
size: .
D: TRBD1
V: TRBV18
CDR3: CASSPPGQSSGNTIYF
DNA: TGTGCCAGCTCACCCCCGGGACAGTCCTCTGGAAACACCATATATTTT

J: TRBJ1-1
size: .
D: TRBD1
V: TRBV6-1
CDR3: CASSDPGQRATEAFF
DNA: TGTGCCAGCAGTGACCCGGGACAGCGGGCCACTGAAGCTTTCTTT

J: TRBJ1-1
size: .
D: .
V: TRBV5-1
CDR3: CASSPGGSANTEAFF
DNA: TGCGCCAGCAGCCCGGGGGGGTCAGCAAACACTGAAGCTTTCTTT

J: TRBJ1-1
size: .
D: .
V: TRBV2
CDR3: CASSLISWAFF
DNA: TGTGCCAGCAGCCTAATTTCGTGGGCTTTCTTT

J: TRBJ1-1
size: .
D: .
V: TRBV7-2
CDR3: CASSPGRENTEAFF
DNA: TGTGCCAGCAGTCCAGGGAGGGAGAACACTGAAGCTTTCTTT

J: TRBJ2-5
size: .
D: .
V: TRBV19
CDR3: CASIPGAGAGETQYF
DNA: TGTGCCAGTATCCCAGGGGCAGGGGCTGGAGAGACCCAGTACTTC

J: TRBJ2-3
size: .
D: TRBD2
V: TRBV5-1
CDR3: CASSLEERGPQYF
DNA: TGCGCCAGCAGCTTGGAGGAGCGGGGTCCGCAGTATTTT

J: TRBJ1-6
size: .
D: .
V: TRBV19
CDR3: CASSPKTVNSPLHF
DNA: TGTGCCAGTAGTCCCAAGACAGTAAATTCACCCCTCCACTTT

J: TRBJ1-2
size: .
D: .
V: TRBV2
CDR3: CASSLGQRNTF
DNA: TGTGCCAGCAGTCTCGGACAGAGGAACACCTTC

J: TRBJ1-4
size: .
D: TRBD1
V: TRBV12-5
CDR3: CASGLADRATNEKLFF
DNA: TGTGCTAGTGGTTTGGCGGACAGGGCGACTAATGAAAAACTGTTTTTT

J: TRBJ1-4
size: .
D: .
V: TRBV19
CDR3: CASSKQGSPNEKLFF
DNA: TGTGCCAGTAGTAAACAGGGATCGCCTAATGAAAAACTGTTTTTT